Each of the 23 T cell receptor beta chains below was sequenced from the same sample in a study of Graves' ophthalmopathy and Graves' hyperthyroidism. CDR3 regions of TCR beta were amplified from RNA transcripts. The workflow started with a first-round RT-PCR run with HTBI primers and then moved on to a second-round multiplex PCR. TCRdb recomputed calls from the multiplex PCR reads with MiXCR, one row per CDR3 protein. The sample shows hundreds of thousands of distinct CDR3 sequences, 45% of them seen only once. The material sequenced was peripheral blood. Receptor source: an adult man with Graves' ophthalmopathy.

Only a few counts were recorded for this clonotype. Germline and junction disagree at one end, which may indicate a read error. This chain joins TRBV10-2 and TRBJ2-7; TRBD1 matches 11 bases. The CDR3 length is 15 residues. Looked up from germline, CDR1 is WSHSY and CDR2 is SAAADI. CDR3: CASSLGQGARYEQYF. CDR3 bases: TGTGCCAGCAGCCTCGGACAGGGGGCGAGATACGAGCAGTACTTC.

The chain is built from TRBV9 and TRBJ1-2; 8 nucleotides line up with TRBD1. The V and J ends lost 4 bases and 8 bases, in that order; junction bases with no gene match: 10. CDR3 length equals 14 residues. Germline CDR1 reads SGDLS; CDR2 reads YYNGEE. CDR3 coding DNA: TGTGCCAGCAGCCAGGGACAGGTCCAGAGAGGCTACACCTTC. This sequence encodes CASSQGQVQRGYTF.

The chain combines TRBV11-2 with TRBJ2-5; D tentatively reads TRBD1 or TRBD2 (5 bases each). The germline CDR1 and CDR2 sequences are SGHAT and FQNNGV. CDR3 length: 15 residues. Trimming left V 0 bases short and J 5 bases short, with 13 bases between. CDR3 coding DNA: TGTGCCAGCAGCTTAGAGCCCCGGGGCACGGAGACCCAGTACTTC. This sequence encodes CASSLEPRGTETQYF.

A word on this clonotype: The junction shows a germline mismatch at one end, possibly a read error. The chain has TRBV7-9 and TRBJ1-2; D call uncertain. CDR1 SEHNR and CDR2 FQNEAQ come from the germline V gene (reference sequence). The CDR3 has 13 amino acids. CDR3 amino acids: CASTVGRLYDYTF. The CDR3 nucleotides are TGTGCCAGCACCGTTGGACGGCTCTATGACTACACCTTC. The full variable domain, rest sourced from reference TRBV7-9 and TRBJ1-2, is DTGVSQNPRHKITKRGQNVTFRCDPISEHNRLYWYRQTLGQGPEFLTYFQNEAQLEKSRLLSDRFSAERPKGSFSTLEIQRTEQGDSAMYLCASTVGRLYDYTFGSGTRLTVV.

Many counts were recorded for this clonotype. V is TRBV7-2 and J is TRBJ2-7; D remains unclear. The V end lost 0 bases, the J end lost 6 bases, and 6 bases lay between the germline ends. This CDR3 spans 12 amino acids. CDR1 and CDR2 (germline): SGHTA, FQGNSA. The CDR3 region has the DNA TGTGCCAGCAGCTTAGCAGGGCTCGAGCAGTACTTC. Protein product: CASSLAGLEQYF.

This clonotype turned up a few times. The V call is TRBV5-4, the J call TRBJ2-7; D possibly corresponds to TRBD1 (6 bases). The germline V gene encodes CDR1 SGHNT and CDR2 YYREEE (reference sequence). The CDR3 is 14 residues long. Deletions cut 1 base from V and 6 bases from J, with 14 bases between. The CDR3, as DNA: TGTGCCAGCAGCTTGCGACCACAGACAGGCGAGCAGTACTTC. This sequence encodes CASSLRPQTGEQYF.

In the case of this clonotype: At one end, the junction sequence differs from germline, possibly due to a read error. This rearrangement joins TRBV2 to TRBJ1-4; no reliable D call. Germline V gives CDR1 SNHLY, CDR2 FYNNEI. The CDR3 length is 20 residues. CDR3 residues: CAGSERSGWRTGEGREKLFF. CDR3 DNA: TGTGCCGGCAGTGAACGTTCGGGGTGGAGGACCGGGGAAGGAAGGGAAAAACTGTTTTTT. Drawing the rest from reference TRBV2 and TRBJ1-4, the complete variable domain is EPEVTQTPSHQVTQMGQEVILRCVPISNHLYFYWYRQILGQKVEFLVSFYNNEISEKSEIFDDQFSVERPDGSNFTLKIRSTKLEDSAMYFCAGSERSGWRTGEGREKLFFGSGTQLSVL.

The V and J genes are TRBV2 and TRBJ1-2; 7 bases fit TRBD1. This CDR3 spans 18 amino acids. With 5 bases clipped from V and 3 bases from J, the junction kept 18 bases outside the gene matches. The germline gives CDR1 SNHLY, CDR2 FYNNEI. CDR3 sequence reads: CASSYDRTGLYNYYGYTF. CDR3 in DNA: TGTGCCAGCAGTTACGATCGGACAGGACTATATAATTACTATGGCTACACCTTC.

This clonotype was counted at least ten times. CDR3 sequence reads: CASSEARVSGANVLTF. The CDR3 DNA reads TGTGCCAGCAGTGAAGCGCGAGTCTCTGGGGCCAACGTCCTGACTTTC. The genes are TRBV2 and TRBJ2-6, with no clear D. Trimming shortened V by 0 bases and J by 0 bases, and 6 bases separated the two germline ends. The CDR3 covers 16 residues. Germline V gene lookup returns CDR1 SNHLY and CDR2 FYNNEI. Full variable domain (missing parts from reference TRBV2 and TRBJ2-6): EPEVTQTPSHQVTQMGQEVILRCVPISNHLYFYWYRQILGQKVEFLVSFYNNEISEKSEIFDDQFSVERPDGSNFTLKIRSTKLEDSAMYFCASSEARVSGANVLTFGAGSRLTVL.

This clonotype was seen only a few times. The chain links TRBV19 to TRBJ2-7; TRBD1 aligns across 10 bases. The germline gives CDR1 LNHDA, CDR2 SQIVND (reference sequence). Trimming cost V 3 bases and J 3 bases; bases outside gene matches: 5. The CDR3 sequence is 15 residues long. Written as DNA, the CDR3 is TGTGCCAGTAGTATTGTCGGACAGGGGGTCTACGAGCAGTACTTC. It is translated as CASSIVGQGVYEQYF.

This clonotype turned up a few times. The chain is built from TRBV2 and TRBJ1-4; the D gene is possibly TRBD1 (6 bases). The germline V gene has CDR1 SNHLY and CDR2 FYNNEI. Trimming shortened V by 6 bases and J by 0 bases, and 14 bases separated the two germline ends. The CDR3 has 16 amino acids. The CDR3 region is CASRKSYRATNEKLFF. The DNA of the CDR3 is TGTGCCAGCAGGAAAAGTTACAGGGCAACTAATGAAAAACTGTTTTTT.

In its sample, this clonotype was seen a few times. The chain employs TRBV15 and TRBJ2-7; D is ambiguous. The CDR3 is 15 amino acids. V gave up 1 base and J gave up 2 bases, with 12 bases separating them. Germline V gives CDR1 LNHNV, CDR2 YYDKDF (reference sequence). In DNA form, the CDR3 reads TGTGCCACCAGCAGAGGTCCAGGCGTTCCCTACGAGCAGTACTTC. It yields the protein CATSRGPGVPYEQYF.

The chain has TRBV2 and TRBJ1-5; TRBD1 matches at 8 bases. The ends lost 5 bases at V and 1 base at J; junction bases unmatched: 4. This CDR3 is 15 amino acids long. CDR1 is SNHLY and CDR2 is FYNNEI in the germline V gene. CDR3 bases: TGTGCCAGCAGTCCCACAGGGGGGAGCAATCAGCCCCAGCATTTT. Amino acid sequence: CASSPTGGSNQPQHF.

The table lists this clonotype with a few counts. The V call is TRBV25-1, the J call TRBJ1-5; D gene uncertain. The CDR3 spans 15 residues. Per the germline V gene, CDR1 is MGHDK and CDR2 is SYGVNS. V lost 3 bases and J 1 base, leaving 10 bases between the germline ends. The CDR3 region is CASSDSRESNQPQHF. For the CDR3, the DNA is TGTGCCAGCAGTGATTCCCGGGAGAGCAATCAGCCCCAGCATTTT. Drawing the rest from reference TRBV25-1 and TRBJ1-5, the complete variable domain is EADIYQTPRYLVIGTGKKITLECSQTMGHDKMYWYQQDPGMELHLIHYSYGVNSTEKGDLSSESTVSRIRTEHFPLTLESARPSHTSQYLCASSDSRESNQPQHFGDGTRLSIL.

This clonotype was seen a few times. The chain employs TRBV7-8 and TRBJ1-1; D unresolved. The germline CDR1 and CDR2 sequences are SGHVS and FQNEAQ. The CDR3 spans 14 residues. V was cut by 6 bases and J by 1 base, with 12 bases left in between. The CDR3 is CASSREYKNTEAFF. The CDR3 DNA is TGTGCCAGCAGTCGGGAATATAAGAACACTGAAGCTTTCTTT.

The rearrangement joins TRBV6-5 to TRBJ2-5, with TRBD1 identical over 7 bases. The ends lost 4 bases at V and 5 bases at J; junction bases unmatched: 7. The CDR3 runs 14 residues. Germline-derived CDR1 and CDR2 are MNHEY and SVGAGI. The CDR3 sequence is CASSLSTGTETQYF. The DNA for the CDR3 is TGTGCCAGCAGTTTATCGACAGGGACGGAGACCCAGTACTTC.

This clonotype occurred a few times. The chain combines TRBV29-1 with TRBJ2-3; 10 positions agree with TRBD2. The CDR3 totals 15 residues. J gave up 0 bases and V 3 bases, and 3 bases lay outside the gene matches. Germline CDR1 is SQVTM and CDR2 is ANQGSEA. The CDR3 region has the DNA TGCAGCGTTGAGAAGCGGGGGGGGAGCACAGATACGCAGTATTTT. Residues: CSVEKRGGSTDTQYF.

The chain is built from TRBV7-2 and TRBJ1-3, with TRBD1 identical over 7 bases. The germline CDR1 and CDR2 sequences are SGHTA and FQGNSA. The V gene end was trimmed by 6 bases and the J gene end by 5 bases; junction bases not matched to a gene: 10. The CDR3 runs to 15 residues. The CDR3 reads CASSEGANGRNTIYF. For the CDR3, the DNA is TGTGCCAGCAGTGAGGGGGCAAATGGGAGAAACACCATATATTTT.

The chain joins TRBV7-2 to TRBJ1-1, with 7 bases that match TRBD1. J lost 10 bases, V lost 5 bases, and 7 bases had no gene match. CDR3 size: 12 residues. Per germline, CDR1 SGHTA and CDR2 FQGNSA. This chain's CDR3 is CASSTRQGTAFF. CDR3 sequence (DNA): TGTGCCAGCAGCACACGACAGGGAACAGCTTTCTTT.

CDR3 bases: TGCGCCAGCAGCTTGGGCCCCCCTCCTGGACCCTCCTACGAGCAGTACTTC. It yields the protein CASSLGPPPGPSYEQYF. V usage is TRBV5-1 and J usage is TRBJ2-7; no definite D call. Germline CDR1 reads SGHRS; CDR2 reads YFSETQ. Trimming took 0 bases from V and 0 from J, leaving 16 bases between them. The CDR3 runs to 17 residues.

The sample holds one count of this clonotype. The rearrangement links TRBV7-3 to TRBJ1-6; D gene uncertain. Germline-derived CDR1 and CDR2 are SGHTA and FQGTGA. The CDR3 loop spans 12 amino acids. Trimming left V 4 bases short and J 9 bases short, with 7 bases between. This chain's CDR3 is CASSYMSSPLHF. The DNA of the CDR3 is TGTGCCAGCAGCTACATGAGTTCACCCCTCCACTTT. Full variable domain (outside the CDR3, taken from reference TRBV7-3 and TRBJ1-6): GAGVSQTPSNKVTEKGKYVELRCDPISGHTALYWYRQSLGQGPEFLIYFQGTGAADDSGLPNDRFFAVRPEGSVSTLKIQRTERGDSAVYLCASSYMSSPLHFGNGTRLTVT.

Regarding this clonotype: The germline gene is not matched at one end of the junction; a read error may be the cause. The rearrangement uses TRBV12-3 or TRBV12-4 and TRBJ1-1; a weak D match, TRBD1 (6 bases). The CDR3 covers 17 residues. The DNA of the CDR3 is TGTACCAGCACCTATAACCTTGGACAGAGATTGAACACTGAAGCTTTCTTT. This gives the protein CTSTYNLGQRLNTEAFF.

The rearrangement uses TRBV29-1 and TRBJ2-2; D gene unclear. Germline V gene data show CDR1 as SQVTM and CDR2 as ANQGSEA. CDR3 length: 10 amino acids. V was trimmed by 7 bases and J by 7 bases, leaving 7 bases between them. CDR3 loop: CSANDGELFF. CDR3 coding DNA: TGCAGCGCTAATGACGGGGAGCTGTTTTTT.